This TCR beta chain appears in the sequencing data of a study of cytomegalovirus exposure and HLA in healthy donors. Notes on this clone: Its specificity is unknown.

Study-wide points: The presence/absence work took it that sequencing depth was about the same across donors.

The CDR3 covers 16 residues. V gave up 3 bases and J gave up 9 bases; unmatched junction bases: 8. Germline V CDR1 and CDR2: SEHNR, FQNEAQ (reference sequence). The PCR had 60 Vbeta and 13 Jbeta primers. Generated by immunoSEQ multiplex PCR, the TCRdb table keeps only in-frame clones and is missing some. In the table there are around 64,000 clones, more than 70% of which are singletons. The specimen sequenced was PBMCs. The receptor was derived from a young man in good health and CMV-seropositive. The chain is built from TRBV7-9 and TRBJ1-6; 10 nucleotides agree with TRBD1. The CDR3 DNA is TGTGCCAGCAGCTTGAATACGGGACAGGGGATTTCACCCCTCCACTTT. As protein: CASSLNTGQGISPLHF.